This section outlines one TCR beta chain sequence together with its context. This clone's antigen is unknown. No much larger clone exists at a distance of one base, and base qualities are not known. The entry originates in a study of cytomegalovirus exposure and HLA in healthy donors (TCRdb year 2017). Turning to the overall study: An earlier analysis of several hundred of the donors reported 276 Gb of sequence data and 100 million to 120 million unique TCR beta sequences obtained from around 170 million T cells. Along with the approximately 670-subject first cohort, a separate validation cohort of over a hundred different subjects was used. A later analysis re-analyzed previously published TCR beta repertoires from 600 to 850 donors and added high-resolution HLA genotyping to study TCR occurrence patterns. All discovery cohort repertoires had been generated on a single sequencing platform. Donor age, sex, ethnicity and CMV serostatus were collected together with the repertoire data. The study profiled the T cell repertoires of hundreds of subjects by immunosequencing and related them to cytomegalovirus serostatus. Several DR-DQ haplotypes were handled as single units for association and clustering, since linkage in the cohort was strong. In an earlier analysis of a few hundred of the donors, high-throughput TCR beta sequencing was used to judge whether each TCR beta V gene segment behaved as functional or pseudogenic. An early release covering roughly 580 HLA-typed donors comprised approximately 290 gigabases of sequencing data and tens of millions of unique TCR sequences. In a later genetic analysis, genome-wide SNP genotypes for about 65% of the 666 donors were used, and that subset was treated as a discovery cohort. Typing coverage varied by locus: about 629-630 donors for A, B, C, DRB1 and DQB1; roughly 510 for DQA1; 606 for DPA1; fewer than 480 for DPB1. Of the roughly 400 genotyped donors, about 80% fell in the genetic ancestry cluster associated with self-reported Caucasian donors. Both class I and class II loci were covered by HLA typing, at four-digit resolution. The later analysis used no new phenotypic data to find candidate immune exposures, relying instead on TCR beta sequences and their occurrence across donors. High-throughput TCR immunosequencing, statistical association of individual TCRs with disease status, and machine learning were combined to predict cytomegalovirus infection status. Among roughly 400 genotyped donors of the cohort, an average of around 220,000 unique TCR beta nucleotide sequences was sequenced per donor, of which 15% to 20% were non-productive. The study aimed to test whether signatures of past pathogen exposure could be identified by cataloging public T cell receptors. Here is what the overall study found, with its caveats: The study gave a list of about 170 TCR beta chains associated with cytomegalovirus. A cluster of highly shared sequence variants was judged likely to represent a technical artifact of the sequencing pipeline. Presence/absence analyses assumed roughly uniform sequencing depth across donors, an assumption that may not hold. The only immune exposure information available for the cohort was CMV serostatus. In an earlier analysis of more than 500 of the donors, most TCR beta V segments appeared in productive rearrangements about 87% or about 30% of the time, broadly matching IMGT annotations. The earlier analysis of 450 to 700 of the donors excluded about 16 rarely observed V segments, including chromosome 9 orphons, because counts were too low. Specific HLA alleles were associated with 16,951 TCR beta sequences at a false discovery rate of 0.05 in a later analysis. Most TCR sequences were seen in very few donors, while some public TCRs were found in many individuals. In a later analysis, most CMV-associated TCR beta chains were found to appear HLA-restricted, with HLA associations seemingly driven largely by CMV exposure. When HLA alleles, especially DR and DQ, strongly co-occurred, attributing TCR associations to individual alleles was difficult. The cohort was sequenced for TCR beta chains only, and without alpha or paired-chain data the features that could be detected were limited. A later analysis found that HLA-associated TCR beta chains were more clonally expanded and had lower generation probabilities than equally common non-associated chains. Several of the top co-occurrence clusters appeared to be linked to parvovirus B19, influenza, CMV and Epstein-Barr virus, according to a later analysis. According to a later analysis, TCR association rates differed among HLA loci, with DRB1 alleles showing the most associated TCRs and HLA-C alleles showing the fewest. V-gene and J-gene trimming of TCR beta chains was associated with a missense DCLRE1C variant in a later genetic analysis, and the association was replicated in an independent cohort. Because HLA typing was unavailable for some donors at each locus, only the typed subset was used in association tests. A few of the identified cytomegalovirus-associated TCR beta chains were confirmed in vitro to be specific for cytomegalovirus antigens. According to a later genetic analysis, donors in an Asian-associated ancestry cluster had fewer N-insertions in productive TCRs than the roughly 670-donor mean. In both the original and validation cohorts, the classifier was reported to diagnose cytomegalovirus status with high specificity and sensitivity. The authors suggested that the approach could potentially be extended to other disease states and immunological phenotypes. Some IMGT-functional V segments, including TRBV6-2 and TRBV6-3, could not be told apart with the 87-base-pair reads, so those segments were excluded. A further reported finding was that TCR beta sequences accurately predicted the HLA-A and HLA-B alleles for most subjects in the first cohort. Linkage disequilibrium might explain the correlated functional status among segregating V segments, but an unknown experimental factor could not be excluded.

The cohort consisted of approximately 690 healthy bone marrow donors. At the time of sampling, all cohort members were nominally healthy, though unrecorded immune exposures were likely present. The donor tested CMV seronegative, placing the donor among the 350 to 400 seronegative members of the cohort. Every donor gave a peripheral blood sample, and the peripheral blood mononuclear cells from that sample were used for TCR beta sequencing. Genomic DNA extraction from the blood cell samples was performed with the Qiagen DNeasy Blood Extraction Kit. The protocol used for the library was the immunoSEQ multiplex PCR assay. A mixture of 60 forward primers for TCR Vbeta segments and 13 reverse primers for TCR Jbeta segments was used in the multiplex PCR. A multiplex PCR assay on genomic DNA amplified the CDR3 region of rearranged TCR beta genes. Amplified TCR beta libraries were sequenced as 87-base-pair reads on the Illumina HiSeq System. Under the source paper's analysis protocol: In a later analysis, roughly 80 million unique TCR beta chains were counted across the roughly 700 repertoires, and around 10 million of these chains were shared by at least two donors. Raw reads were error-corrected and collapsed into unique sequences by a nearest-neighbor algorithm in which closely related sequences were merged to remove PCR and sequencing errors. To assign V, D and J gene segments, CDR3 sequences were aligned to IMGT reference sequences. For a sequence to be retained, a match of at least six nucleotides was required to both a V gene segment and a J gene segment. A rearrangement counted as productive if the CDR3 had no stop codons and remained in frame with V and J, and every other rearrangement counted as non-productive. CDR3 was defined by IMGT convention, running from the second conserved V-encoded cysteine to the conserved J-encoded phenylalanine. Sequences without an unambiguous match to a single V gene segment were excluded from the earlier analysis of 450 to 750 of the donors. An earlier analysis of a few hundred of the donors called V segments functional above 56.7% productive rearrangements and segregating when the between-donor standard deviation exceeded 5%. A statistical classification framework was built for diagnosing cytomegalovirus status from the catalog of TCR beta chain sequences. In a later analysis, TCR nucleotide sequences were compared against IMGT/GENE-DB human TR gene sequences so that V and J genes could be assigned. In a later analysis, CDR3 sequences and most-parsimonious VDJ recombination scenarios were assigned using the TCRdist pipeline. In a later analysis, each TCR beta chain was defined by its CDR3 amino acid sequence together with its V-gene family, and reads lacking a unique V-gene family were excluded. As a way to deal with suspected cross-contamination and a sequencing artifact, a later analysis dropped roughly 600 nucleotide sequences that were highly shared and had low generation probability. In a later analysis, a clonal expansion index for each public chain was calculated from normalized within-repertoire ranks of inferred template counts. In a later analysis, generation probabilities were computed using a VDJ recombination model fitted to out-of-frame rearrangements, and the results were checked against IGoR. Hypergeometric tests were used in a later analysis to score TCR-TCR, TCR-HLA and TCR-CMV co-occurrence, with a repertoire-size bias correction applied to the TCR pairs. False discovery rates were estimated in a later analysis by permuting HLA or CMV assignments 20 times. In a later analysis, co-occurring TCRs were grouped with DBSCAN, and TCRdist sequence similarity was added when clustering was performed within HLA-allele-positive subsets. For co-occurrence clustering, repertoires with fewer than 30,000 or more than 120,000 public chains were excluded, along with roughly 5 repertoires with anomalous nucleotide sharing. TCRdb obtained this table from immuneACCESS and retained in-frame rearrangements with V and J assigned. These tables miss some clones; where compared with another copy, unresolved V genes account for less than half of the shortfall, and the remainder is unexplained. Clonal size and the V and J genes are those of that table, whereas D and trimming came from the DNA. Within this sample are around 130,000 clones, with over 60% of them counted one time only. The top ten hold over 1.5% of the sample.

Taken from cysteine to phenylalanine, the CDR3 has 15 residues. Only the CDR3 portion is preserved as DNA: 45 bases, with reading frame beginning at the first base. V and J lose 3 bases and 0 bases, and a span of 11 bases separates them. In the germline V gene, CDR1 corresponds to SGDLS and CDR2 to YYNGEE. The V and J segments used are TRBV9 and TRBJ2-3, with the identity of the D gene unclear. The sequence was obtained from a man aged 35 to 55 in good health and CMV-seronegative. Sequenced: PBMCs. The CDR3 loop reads CASSALSTSTDTQYF. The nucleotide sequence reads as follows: TGTGCCAGCAGCGCCCTATCGACTAGCACAGATACGCAGTATTTT. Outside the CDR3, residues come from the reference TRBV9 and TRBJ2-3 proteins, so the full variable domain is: DSGVTQTPKHLITATGQRVTLRCSPRSGDLSVYWYQQSLDQGLQFLIQYYNGEERAKGNILERFSAQQFPDLHSELNLSSLELGDSALYFCASSALSTSTDTQYFGPGTRLTVL.